This TCR beta chain derives from a study of human T cells and chemical hapten exposure. Study observations and caveats: Expanded TCRs made up significantly more big CDR3 similarity clusters than controls did.

Germline V gene lookup returns CDR1 SGHTA and CDR2 FQGNSA. CDR3 length: 16 residues. With 3 bases removed from V and 0 bases from J, the gap between germline ends came to 14 bases. Ten or more counts support this clonotype. Its antigen remains unknown. Time point: pre-sensitization, week 0. As for treatment: therapeutic diphenylcyclopropenone sensitization with weekly scalp DPC. From the RACE reads, TCRdb called clonotypes with MiXCR, one entry per CDR3 protein. The sample includes 380,000 or so distinct CDR3 sequences, roughly 6% seen only once; the top ten take around 8%. This sequence was found in a woman between 18 and 29 years old with alopecia areata. Some clones in this sample may be carry-over from other donors' samples. This specimen consisted of whole blood, obtained in connection with sensitization to the hapten diphenylcyclopropenone (DPC). The chain has TRBV7-2 and TRBJ1-1; no clear D. CDR3 region: CASSFGSGRMNTEAFF. In nucleotides, the CDR3 is TGTGCCAGCAGCTTTGGGTCCGGCAGAATGAACACTGAAGCTTTCTTT.